This T cell receptor beta chain was recovered during a study of blood T cell repertoires in COVID-19. For the study at large: T cells, B-cell-depleted T cells, or PBMCs supplied cDNA or gDNA.

CDR1 and CDR2 from the germline V gene are DFQATT and SNEGSKA (reference sequence). The CDR3 runs to 17 residues. V lost 3 bases to trimming and J lost 4 bases, with 22 bases between them. TCRdb's copy holds only in-frame clones and misses some; the assay was immunoSEQ multiplex PCR. The repertoire holds 200,000 to 250,000 clones, around 88% seen once, with 1.5% in the top ten. The V call is TRBV20-1, the J call TRBJ1-5, with D possibly being TRBD1 (5 bases). This clonotype originated in a man aged 18 to 29 with active or convalescent COVID-19. Sequencing used peripheral blood. CDR3 region: CSASFSGGTGPNQPQHF. The DNA for the CDR3 is TGCAGTGCTAGTTTTAGCGGGGGAACAGGCCCTAATCAGCCCCAGCATTTT.